What follows is one T cell receptor beta chain and its context. Its specificity is not known. Partitioning of CD4+ cells yielded a CD45RA+ naive subset and a CD45RA-negative memory subset. Assay: immunoSEQ multiplex PCR; the TCRdb copy retains only in-frame clones and omits some. The table shows around 700,000 clones, with under 80% occurring only once. The data belong to a study of shared clonotypes between healthy human individuals. Study-wide background: Used for every donor were three CD4 naive, three CD4 memory, two CD8 naive and one CD8 memory plate.

Findings and limits, study-wide: Relative to memory subsets, naive subsets generally showed larger estimated richness.

The germline V gene has CDR1 SGHTA and CDR2 FQGNSA. The CDR3 runs to 13 residues. The germline V and J ends were trimmed by 10 bases and 4 bases, with 13 bases remaining between them. This receptor was identified in a woman aged 30 to 39 in good health. The sequencing input was memory CD4+ T cells sorted from blood. Subset reported: CD45RA-negative fraction. The gene calls are TRBV7-2 and TRBJ2-2; no reliable D call. The CDR3 reads CAIRRSSTGELFF. DNA of the CDR3: TGTGCCATCCGGAGATCAAGCACCGGGGAGCTGTTTTTT.